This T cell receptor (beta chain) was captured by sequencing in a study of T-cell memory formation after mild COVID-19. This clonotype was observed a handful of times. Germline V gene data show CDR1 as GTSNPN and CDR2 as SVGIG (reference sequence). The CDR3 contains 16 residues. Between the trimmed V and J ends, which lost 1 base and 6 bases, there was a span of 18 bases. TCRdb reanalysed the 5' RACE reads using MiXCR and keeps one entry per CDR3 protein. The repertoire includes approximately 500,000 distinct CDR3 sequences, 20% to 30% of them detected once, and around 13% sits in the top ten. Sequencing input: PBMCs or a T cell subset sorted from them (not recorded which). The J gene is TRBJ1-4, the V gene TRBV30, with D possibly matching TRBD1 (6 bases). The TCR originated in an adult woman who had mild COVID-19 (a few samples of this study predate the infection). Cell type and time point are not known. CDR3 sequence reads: CAWSALAGGSHEKLFF. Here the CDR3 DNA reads TGTGCCTGGAGTGCACTCGCCGGGGGCTCTCATGAAAAACTGTTTTTT.